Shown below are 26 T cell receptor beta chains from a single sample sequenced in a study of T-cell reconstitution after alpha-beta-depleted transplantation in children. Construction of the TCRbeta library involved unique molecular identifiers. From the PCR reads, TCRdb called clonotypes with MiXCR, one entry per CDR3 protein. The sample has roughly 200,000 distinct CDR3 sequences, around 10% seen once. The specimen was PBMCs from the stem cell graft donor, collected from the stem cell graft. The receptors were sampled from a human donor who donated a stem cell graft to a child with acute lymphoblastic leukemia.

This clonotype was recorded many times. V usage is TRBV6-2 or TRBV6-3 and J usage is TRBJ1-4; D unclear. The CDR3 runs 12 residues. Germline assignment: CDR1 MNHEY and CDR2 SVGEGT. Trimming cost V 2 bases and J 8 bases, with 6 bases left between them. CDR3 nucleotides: TGTGCCAGCAGTTACGGGAAGGAAAAACTGTTTTTT. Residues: CASSYGKEKLFF.

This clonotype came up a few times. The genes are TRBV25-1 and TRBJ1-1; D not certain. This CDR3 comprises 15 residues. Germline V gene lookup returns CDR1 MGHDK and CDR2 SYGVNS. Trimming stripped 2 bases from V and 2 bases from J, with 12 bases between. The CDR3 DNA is TGTGCCAGCAGTGAAGTCGGCCGGGGAAACACTGAAGCTTTCTTT. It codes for CASSEVGRGNTEAFF.

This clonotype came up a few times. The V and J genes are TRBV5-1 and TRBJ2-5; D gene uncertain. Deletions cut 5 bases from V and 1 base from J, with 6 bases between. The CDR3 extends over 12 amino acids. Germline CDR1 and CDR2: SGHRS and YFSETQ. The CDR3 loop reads CASRRPQETQYF. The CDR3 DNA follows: TGCGCCAGCAGACGGCCCCAAGAGACCCAGTACTTC.

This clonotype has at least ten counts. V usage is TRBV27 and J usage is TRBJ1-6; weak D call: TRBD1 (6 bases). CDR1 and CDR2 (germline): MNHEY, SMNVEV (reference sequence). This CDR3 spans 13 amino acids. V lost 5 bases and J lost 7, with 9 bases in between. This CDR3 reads CASSGQYNSPLHF. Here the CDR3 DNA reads TGTGCCAGCAGTGGACAGTACAATTCACCCCTCCACTTT.

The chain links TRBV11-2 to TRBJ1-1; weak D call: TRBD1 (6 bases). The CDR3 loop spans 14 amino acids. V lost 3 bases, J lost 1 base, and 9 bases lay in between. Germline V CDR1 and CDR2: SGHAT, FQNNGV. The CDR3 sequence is CASSFMGQNTEAFF. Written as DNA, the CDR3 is TGTGCCAGCAGCTTTATGGGACAGAACACTGAAGCTTTCTTT.

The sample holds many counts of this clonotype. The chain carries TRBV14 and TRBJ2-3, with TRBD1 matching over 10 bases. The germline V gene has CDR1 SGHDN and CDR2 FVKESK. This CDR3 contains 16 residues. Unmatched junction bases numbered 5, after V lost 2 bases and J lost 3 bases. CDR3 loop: CASSQSTGGLTDTQYF. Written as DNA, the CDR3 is TGTGCCAGCAGCCAATCGACAGGGGGCCTTACAGATACGCAGTATTTT.

Here the CDR3 DNA reads TGCGCCAGCAGCGACCTCGTAGCTGATAAGGGCTACACCTTC. Encoded protein: CASSDLVADKGYTF. V is TRBV4-3 and J is TRBJ1-2; D is ambiguous. Germline CDR1 LGHNA, CDR2 YSLEER. The CDR3 has 14 residues. V was pared by 5 bases and J by 8 bases, with 18 bases between.

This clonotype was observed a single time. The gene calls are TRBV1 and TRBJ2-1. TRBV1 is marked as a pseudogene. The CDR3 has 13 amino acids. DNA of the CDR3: TGCACCAGCAGCCAATCCAGATACAATGAGCAGTTCTTC. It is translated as CTSSQSRYNEQFF.

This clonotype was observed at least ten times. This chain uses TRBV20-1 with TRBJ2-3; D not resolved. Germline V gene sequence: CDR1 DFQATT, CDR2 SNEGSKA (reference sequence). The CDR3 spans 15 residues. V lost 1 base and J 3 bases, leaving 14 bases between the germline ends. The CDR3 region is CSARGSPEKTDTQYF. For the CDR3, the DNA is TGCAGTGCTAGAGGGAGCCCTGAAAAAACAGATACGCAGTATTTT.

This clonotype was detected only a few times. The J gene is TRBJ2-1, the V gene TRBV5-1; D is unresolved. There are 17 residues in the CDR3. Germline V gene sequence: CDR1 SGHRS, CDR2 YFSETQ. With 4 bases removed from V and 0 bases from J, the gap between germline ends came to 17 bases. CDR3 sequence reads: CASSPPWPRSSYNEQFF. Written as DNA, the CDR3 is TGCGCCAGCAGCCCCCCATGGCCCCGGAGCTCCTACAATGAGCAGTTCTTC.

CDR3 sequence (DNA): TGTGCCAGCAGATCGGACAGGGCTTCCTACGAGCAGTACTTC. It encodes CASRSDRASYEQYF. The V call is TRBV6-2 or TRBV6-3, the J call TRBJ2-7; 8 bases line up with TRBD1. The junction had 5 bases not matched to a gene; V was cut back by 6 bases and J by 1 base. CDR1 is MNHEY and CDR2 is SVGEGT in the germline V gene. The CDR3 sequence is 14 residues long.

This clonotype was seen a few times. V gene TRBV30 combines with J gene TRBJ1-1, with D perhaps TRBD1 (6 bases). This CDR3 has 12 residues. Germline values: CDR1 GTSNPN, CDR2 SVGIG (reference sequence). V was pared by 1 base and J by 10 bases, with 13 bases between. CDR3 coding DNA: TGTGCCTGGAGTGAAAACAGGGTTGGAGCTTTCTTT. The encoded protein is CAWSENRVGAFF.

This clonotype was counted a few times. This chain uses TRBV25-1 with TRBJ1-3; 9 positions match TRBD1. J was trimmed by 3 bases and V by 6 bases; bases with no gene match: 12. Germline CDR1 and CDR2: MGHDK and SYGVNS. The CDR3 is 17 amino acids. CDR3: CASRPPLEDRGGNTIYF. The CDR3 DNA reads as TGTGCCAGCAGACCCCCGTTGGAGGACAGGGGTGGAAACACCATATATTTT.

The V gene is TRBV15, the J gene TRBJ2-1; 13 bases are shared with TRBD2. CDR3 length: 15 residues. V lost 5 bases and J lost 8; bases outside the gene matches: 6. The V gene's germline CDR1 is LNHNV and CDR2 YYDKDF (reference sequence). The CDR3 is CATSPGLAGADEQFF. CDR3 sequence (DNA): TGTGCCACCAGCCCTGGACTAGCGGGGGCCGATGAGCAGTTCTTC.

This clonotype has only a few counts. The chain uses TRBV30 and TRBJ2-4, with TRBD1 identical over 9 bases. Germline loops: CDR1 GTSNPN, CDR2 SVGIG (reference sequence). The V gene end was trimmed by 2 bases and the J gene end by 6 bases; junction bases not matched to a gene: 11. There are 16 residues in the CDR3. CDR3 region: CAWSPNRGHGVNIQYF. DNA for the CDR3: TGTGCCTGGAGTCCAAACAGGGGGCATGGGGTAAACATTCAGTACTTC.

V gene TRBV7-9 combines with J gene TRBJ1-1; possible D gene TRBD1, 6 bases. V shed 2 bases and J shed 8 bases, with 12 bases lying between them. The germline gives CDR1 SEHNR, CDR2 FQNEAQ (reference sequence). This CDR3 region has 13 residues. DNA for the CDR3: TGTGCCAGCAGCTTAATAACAGGGCTGGAAGCTTTCTTT. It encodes CASSLITGLEAFF.

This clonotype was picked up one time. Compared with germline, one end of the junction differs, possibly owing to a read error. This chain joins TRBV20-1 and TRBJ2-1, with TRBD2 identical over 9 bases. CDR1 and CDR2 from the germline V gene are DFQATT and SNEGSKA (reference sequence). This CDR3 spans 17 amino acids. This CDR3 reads CCARTPWAGGPYNEQFF. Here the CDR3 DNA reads TGCTGTGCTAGAACCCCTTGGGCGGGGGGGCCATACAATGAGCAGTTCTTC.

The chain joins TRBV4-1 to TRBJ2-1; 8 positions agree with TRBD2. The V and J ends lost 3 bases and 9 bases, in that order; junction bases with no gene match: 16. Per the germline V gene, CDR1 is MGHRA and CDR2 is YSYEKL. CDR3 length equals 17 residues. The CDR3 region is CASSQLWDGGGSPEQFF. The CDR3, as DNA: TGCGCCAGCAGCCAGCTGTGGGATGGCGGGGGGTCCCCTGAGCAGTTCTTC.

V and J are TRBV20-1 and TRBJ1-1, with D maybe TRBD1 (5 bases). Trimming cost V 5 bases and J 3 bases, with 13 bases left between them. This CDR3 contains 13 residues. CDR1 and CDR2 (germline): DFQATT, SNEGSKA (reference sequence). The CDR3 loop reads CSAVGGRYTEAFF. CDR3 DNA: TGCAGTGCTGTCGGGGGGAGGTACACTGAAGCTTTCTTT.

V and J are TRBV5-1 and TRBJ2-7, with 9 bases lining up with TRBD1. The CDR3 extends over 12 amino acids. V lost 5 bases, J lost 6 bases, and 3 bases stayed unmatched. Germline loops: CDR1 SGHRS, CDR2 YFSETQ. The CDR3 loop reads CASRVQGAEQYF. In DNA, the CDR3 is TGCGCCAGCAGGGTACAGGGGGCCGAGCAGTACTTC.

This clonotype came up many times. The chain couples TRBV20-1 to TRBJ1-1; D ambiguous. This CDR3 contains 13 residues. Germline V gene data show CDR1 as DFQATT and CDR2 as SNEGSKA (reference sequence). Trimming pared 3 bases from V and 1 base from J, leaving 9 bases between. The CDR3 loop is CSARPRRNTEAFF. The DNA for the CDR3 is TGCAGTGCTAGGCCCAGGAGGAACACTGAAGCTTTCTTT.

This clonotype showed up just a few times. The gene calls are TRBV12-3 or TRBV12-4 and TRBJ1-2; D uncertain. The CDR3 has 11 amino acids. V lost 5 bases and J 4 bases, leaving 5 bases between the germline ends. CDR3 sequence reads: CASSLFYGYTF. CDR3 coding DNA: TGTGCCAGCAGTCTCTTCTATGGCTACACCTTC.

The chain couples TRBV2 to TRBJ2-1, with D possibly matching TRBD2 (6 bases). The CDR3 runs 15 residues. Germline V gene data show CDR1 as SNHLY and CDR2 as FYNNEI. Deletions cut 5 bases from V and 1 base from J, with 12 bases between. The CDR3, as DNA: TGTGCCAGCAGTTTGCAGGGAGGATCCTACAATGAGCAGTTCTTC. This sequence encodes CASSLQGGSYNEQFF.

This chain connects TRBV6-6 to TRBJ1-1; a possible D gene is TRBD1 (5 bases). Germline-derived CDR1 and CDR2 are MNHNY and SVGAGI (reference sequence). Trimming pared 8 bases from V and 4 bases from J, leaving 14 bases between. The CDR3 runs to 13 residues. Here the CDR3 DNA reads TGTGCCAGCGGGGTAGCAGGGCTCACTGAAGCTTTCTTT. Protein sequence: CASGVAGLTEAFF.

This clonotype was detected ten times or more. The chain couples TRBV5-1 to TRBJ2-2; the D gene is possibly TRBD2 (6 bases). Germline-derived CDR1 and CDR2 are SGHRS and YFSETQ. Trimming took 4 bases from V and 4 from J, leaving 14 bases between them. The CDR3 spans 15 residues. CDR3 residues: CASSTLPRGTGELFF. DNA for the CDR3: TGCGCCAGCAGCACACTCCCGCGGGGCACCGGGGAGCTGTTTTTT.

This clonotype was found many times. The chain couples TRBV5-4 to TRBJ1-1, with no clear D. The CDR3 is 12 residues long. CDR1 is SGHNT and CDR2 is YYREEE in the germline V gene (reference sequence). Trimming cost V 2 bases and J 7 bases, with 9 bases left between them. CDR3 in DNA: TGTGCCAGCAGCTTAGATCCATTTGAAGCTTTCTTT. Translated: CASSLDPFEAFF.